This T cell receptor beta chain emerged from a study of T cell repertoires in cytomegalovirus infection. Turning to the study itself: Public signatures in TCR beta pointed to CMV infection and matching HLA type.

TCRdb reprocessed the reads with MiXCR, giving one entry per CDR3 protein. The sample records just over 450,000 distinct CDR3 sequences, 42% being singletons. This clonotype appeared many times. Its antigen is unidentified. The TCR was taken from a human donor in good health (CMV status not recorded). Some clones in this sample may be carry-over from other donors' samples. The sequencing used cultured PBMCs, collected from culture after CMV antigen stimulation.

The CDR3 loop is CASSLNGPSNTGELFF. CDR3 bases: TGTGCCAGCAGCTTAAATGGCCCCTCGAACACCGGGGAGCTGTTTTTT. The V and J genes are TRBV7-2 and TRBJ2-2, with D uncertain. V dropped 2 bases and J dropped 0 bases, with 10 bases sitting between them. The CDR3 loop spans 16 amino acids. Germline CDR1 SGHTA, CDR2 FQGNSA.